This record covers a single T cell receptor beta chain. It lacks a known antigen. Base qualities are not recorded, but no much larger clone differs from it by a single base. The data were obtained in a study of cytotoxic CD8 clonotypes in ibrutinib-treated CLL listed by TCRdb under 2021. For context, the study as a whole: The cohort was composed of about 10 relapsed/refractory and roughly 14 treatment-naive patients; IGHV unmutated status was identified in 17 patients. Partial responses were observed in about 24 patients and complete responses in 2; after a median follow-up of 68 months, remission was maintained in about 15 patients and progression was observed in approximately twelve. The response samples were drawn at a median of around eleven months into treatment, with a range of roughly 6 to 40 months. On average, each sample yielded about 260,000 productive templates and about 94,000 productive rearrangements. Of the approximately 86 people in the trial, about two dozen had longitudinal samples available. Cryopreserved peripheral blood mononuclear cells were obtained before treatment, at response, and at either sustained remission or disease progression. Study-wide conclusions, independent of this receptor: Public clonotypes were found to be uncommon and were observed to contract or remain stable during treatment; the increase in clonality was shown to reflect expansion of private clonotypes at ibrutinib response. Baseline clonality exceeded that of age-matched healthy donors and correlated strongly with circulating CD8+ T-cell counts. Clonality rose at ibrutinib response, remained stable during sustained remission, and dropped back toward baseline at progression. Sampling times were not matched between patients in sustained remission and patients whose disease was progressing, and lymph node repertoires were not examined.

On a MiSeq, deep resolution sequencing aimed for a depth between 1 in 1 million and 1 in 200,000 T cells, with each clonotype covered about 9.2x on average. TCR beta libraries were generated with the immunoSEQ hsTCRB Kit. In the paper's pipeline: ImmunoSEQ Data Assistant and ImmunoSEQ Analyzer were used for data analysis, and V, D and J genes were assigned according to IMGT definitions. Clonality was computed as one minus normalized Shannon entropy of productive rearrangement frequencies, ranging from 0 to 1. Only overrepresented clonotypes making up at least 0.05% of each patient's repertoire were included in the public clonotype analysis. Repertoires from approximately 13 age-matched healthy donors in immuneACCESS were used as clonality controls. TCRdb holds this immuneACCESS table with in-frame rearrangements only. Some clones are missing; in checked studies, unresolved V genes explain under half, and the rest has no known cause. V and J calls and clone size are those listed in that table; D and trimming were worked out from the DNA. In this sample the table shows 30,000 to 40,000 clones, around 70% of which occur a single time. Of the sample, around a quarter falls within the top ten clones.

The CDR3 contains 10 residues, cysteine and phenylalanine counted. Solely the CDR3 DNA is kept, with 30 bases framed from the first base. At the junction V is shortened by 3 bases and J by 5 bases, with 4 bases in between. CDR1 SQVTM and CDR2 ANQGSEA were looked up in the germline V gene. For TCR beta library preparation, approximately 2.2 micrograms of genomic DNA were isolated from cryopreserved PBMCs. Longitudinal blood samples from CLL patients receiving ibrutinib monotherapy were subjected to high-throughput TCR beta sequencing. The patients took part in an open-label, single-center phase 2 trial of ibrutinib monotherapy.

Sequences were derived from PBMCs, sampled before ibrutinib treatment. The clonotype originates from a human donor with chronic lymphocytic leukemia. Recombination connected TRBV29-1 to TRBJ2-5, with the D gene uncertain. The DNA reads TGCAGCGTTGAGATCGAGACCCAGTACTTC. The translation is CSVEIETQYF.